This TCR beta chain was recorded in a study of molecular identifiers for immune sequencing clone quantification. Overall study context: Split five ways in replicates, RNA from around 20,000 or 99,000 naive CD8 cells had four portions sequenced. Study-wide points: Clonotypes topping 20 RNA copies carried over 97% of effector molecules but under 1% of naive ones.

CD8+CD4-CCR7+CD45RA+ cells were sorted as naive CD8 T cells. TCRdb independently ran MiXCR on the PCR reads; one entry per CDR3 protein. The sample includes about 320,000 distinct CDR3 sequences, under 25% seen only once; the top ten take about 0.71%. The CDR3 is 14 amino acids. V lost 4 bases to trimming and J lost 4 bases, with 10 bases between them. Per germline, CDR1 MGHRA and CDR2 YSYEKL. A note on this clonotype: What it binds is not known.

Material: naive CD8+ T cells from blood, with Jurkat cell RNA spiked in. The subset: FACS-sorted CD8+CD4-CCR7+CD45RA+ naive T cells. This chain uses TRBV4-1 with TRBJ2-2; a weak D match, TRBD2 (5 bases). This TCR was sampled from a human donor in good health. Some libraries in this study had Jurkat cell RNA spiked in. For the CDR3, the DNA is TGCGCCAGCAGCCGCGGGCAGGCCACCGGGGAGCTGTTTTTT. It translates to CASSRGQATGELFF.